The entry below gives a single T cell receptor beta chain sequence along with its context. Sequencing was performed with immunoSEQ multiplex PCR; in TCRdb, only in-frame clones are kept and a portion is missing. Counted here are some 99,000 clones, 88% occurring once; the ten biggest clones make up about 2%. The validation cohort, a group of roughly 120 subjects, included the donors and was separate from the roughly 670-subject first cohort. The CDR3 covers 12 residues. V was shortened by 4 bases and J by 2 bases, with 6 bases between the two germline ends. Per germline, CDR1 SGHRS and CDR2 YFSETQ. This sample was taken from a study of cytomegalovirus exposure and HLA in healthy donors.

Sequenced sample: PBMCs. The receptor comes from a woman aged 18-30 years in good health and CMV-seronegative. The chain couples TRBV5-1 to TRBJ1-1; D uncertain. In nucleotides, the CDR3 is TGCGCCAGCAGCCCAGGAAACACTGAAGCTTTCTTT. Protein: CASSPGNTEAFF.